These 10 T cell receptor beta chains share one sample of origin, sequenced in a study of T cell responses to AZD1222 COVID-19 vaccine. Only in-frame clones appear in the TCRdb table, and some are missing; sequencing was by immunoSEQ multiplex PCR. The sample yields some 81,000 clones, under 95% seen once. The specimen comprised peripheral blood, sampled 28 days after the second AZD1222 dose. These receptors were obtained from an adult who received the AZD1222 COVID-19 vaccine.

The chain is built from TRBV7-2 and TRBJ1-5; D uncertain. The CDR3 consists of 13 residues. Trimming removed 5 bases from V and 4 bases from J, with 9 bases in between. The germline V gene has CDR1 SGHTA and CDR2 FQGNSA. The DNA for the CDR3 is TGTGCCAGCAGCCCCCGGGCGAATCAGCCCCAGCATTTT. It is translated as CASSPRANQPQHF.

This chain joins TRBV5-1 and TRBJ2-1, with 7 bases matching TRBD2. This CDR3 spans 16 amino acids. Trimming cost V 4 bases and J 6 bases; bases outside gene matches: 13. Per the germline V gene, CDR1 is SGHRS and CDR2 is YFSETQ. The CDR3 protein is CASSPVSAGETNEQFF. The DNA for the CDR3 is TGCGCCAGCAGCCCGGTGAGTGCGGGAGAGACCAATGAGCAGTTCTTC.

The rearrangement links TRBV19 to TRBJ2-7; D call uncertain. V was pared by 3 bases and J by 4 bases, with 13 bases between. Looked up from germline, CDR1 is LNHDA and CDR2 is SQIVND (reference sequence). There are 14 residues in the CDR3. The CDR3 DNA follows: TGTGCCAGTAGTATCGGTTCTACCTCTTACGAGCAGTACTTC. Its protein product is CASSIGSTSYEQYF.

This chain links TRBV19 with TRBJ1-4, with 8 bases that match TRBD1. Per germline, CDR1 LNHDA and CDR2 SQIVND (reference sequence). J was trimmed by 5 bases and V by 7 bases; bases with no gene match: 3. The CDR3 extends over 13 amino acids. In DNA, the CDR3 is TGTGCCAGTAAGAGGGACAGGAATGAAAAACTGTTTTTT. Protein sequence: CASKRDRNEKLFF.

The chain is built from TRBV5-1 and TRBJ1-2; D may be TRBD1 (5 bases). The germline gives CDR1 SGHRS, CDR2 YFSETQ. V gave up 4 bases and J gave up 0 bases, with 10 bases separating them. This CDR3 spans 14 amino acids. CDR3 loop: CASSMTAANYGYTF. CDR3 bases: TGCGCCAGCAGCATGACAGCGGCTAACTATGGCTACACCTTC.

The V gene is TRBV14, the J gene TRBJ2-7; 7 bases agree with TRBD1. V gave up 4 bases and J gave up 4 bases; unmatched junction bases: 10. The CDR3 runs 15 residues. Germline V lookup: CDR1 SGHDN, CDR2 FVKESK. The CDR3 here is CASSPNWDRVYEQYF. The CDR3 bases are TGTGCCAGCAGCCCCAATTGGGACAGAGTATACGAGCAGTACTTC. Full variable domain (missing parts from reference TRBV14 and TRBJ2-7): EAGVTQFPSHSVIEKGQTVTLRCDPISGHDNLYWYRRVMGKEIKFLLHFVKESKQDESGMPNNRFLAERTGGTYSTLKVQPAELEDSGVYFCASSPNWDRVYEQYFGPGTRLTVT.

J is TRBJ2-3 and V is TRBV14; 8 nucleotides agree with TRBD2. Germline loops: CDR1 SGHDN, CDR2 FVKESK. With 4 bases clipped from V and 3 bases from J, the junction kept 12 bases outside the gene matches. The CDR3 has 17 amino acids. The CDR3 nucleotides read TGTGCCAGCAGCCCTCGACTAGCGCCGGAGGGAACAGATACGCAGTATTTT. Its translation is CASSPRLAPEGTDTQYF.

The V call is TRBV11-2, the J call TRBJ1-6; D possibly corresponds to TRBD1 (6 bases). Germline V gives CDR1 SGHAT, CDR2 FQNNGV. CDR3 length: 15 residues. The V end lost 5 bases, the J end lost 6 bases, and 14 bases lay between the germline ends. DNA of the CDR3: TGTGCCAGCAGCCCAGGGGCCTTCGGTAATTCACCCCTCCACTTT. This gives the protein CASSPGAFGNSPLHF.

This chain links TRBV10-2 with TRBJ2-3; 16 bases match TRBD2. The CDR3 totals 18 residues. V shed 6 bases, J shed 1 base, and the junction held 7 bases outside the gene matches. Germline lookup yields CDR1 WSHSY and CDR2 SAAADI. The CDR3 spells CASSPPGTSGRGTDTQYF. As DNA, the CDR3 is TGCGCCAGCAGCCCCCCCGGGACTAGCGGGAGGGGCACAGATACGCAGTATTTT.

The chain is built from TRBV30 and TRBJ1-1; D unclear. V lost 2 bases and J 4 bases, leaving 14 bases between the germline ends. The CDR3 runs to 14 residues. CDR1 is GTSNPN, CDR2 SVGIG, per germline (reference sequence). CDR3 amino acids: CAWSRSSVVTEAFF. The CDR3 nucleotides are TGTGCCTGGAGTCGTAGCTCGGTAGTCACTGAAGCTTTCTTT. Full variable domain (remainder filled in from reference TRBV30 and TRBJ1-1): SQTIHQWPATLVQPVGSPLSLECTVEGTSNPNLYWYRQAAGRGLQLLFYSVGIGQISSEVPQNLSASRPQDRQFILSSKKLLLSDSGFYLCAWSRSSVVTEAFFGQGTRLTVV.